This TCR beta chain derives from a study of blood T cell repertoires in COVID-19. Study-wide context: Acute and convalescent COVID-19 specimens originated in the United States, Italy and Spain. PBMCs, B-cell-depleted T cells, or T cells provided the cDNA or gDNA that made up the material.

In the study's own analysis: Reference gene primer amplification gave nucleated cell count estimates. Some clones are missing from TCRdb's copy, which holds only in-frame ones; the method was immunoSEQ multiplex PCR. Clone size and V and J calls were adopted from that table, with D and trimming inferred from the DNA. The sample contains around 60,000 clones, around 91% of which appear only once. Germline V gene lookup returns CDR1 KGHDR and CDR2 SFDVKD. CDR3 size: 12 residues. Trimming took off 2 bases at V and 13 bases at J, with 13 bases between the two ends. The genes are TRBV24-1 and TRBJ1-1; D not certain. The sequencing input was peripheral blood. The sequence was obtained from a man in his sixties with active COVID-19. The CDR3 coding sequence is TGTGCCACCAGTGATTCCGAGGATGTTGTTTTCTTT. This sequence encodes CATSDSEDVVFF.